This entry describes one TCR beta chain. Antigen: not known. Libraries were UMI-labeled 5' RACE TRB cDNA. TCRdb reprocessed the 5' RACE reads, with one entry per CDR3 protein and no DNA. Here the sample table reports 45,000 or so distinct CDR3 sequences. Researchers reported sorting every CD8+ T cell subset in triplicate, 330,000 or so cells per sort. The sample comes from a study of CXCR3-negative and CXCR3-positive naive CD8 T cells. Study-level points and caveats: Each naive subset displayed comparably high diversity, whereas memory CD8+ cells displayed much lower diversity. Post-cryopreservation CXCR3 expression was partly diminished, and the bulk of assays employed fresh PBMCs. Naive cells used TRBV-TRBJ genes in much the same way whether CXCR3-negative or CXCR3-positive; memory cells did not.

This CDR3 has 12 amino acids. Germline loops: CDR1 MNHNS, CDR2 SASEGT. The sequence was collected from a human donor in good health. Some clones in this sample may be carry-over from other donors' samples. The specimen was memory CD8+ T cells from blood. The rearrangement joins TRBV6-1 to TRBJ1-1; TCRdb's assignment of TRBD1 cannot be checked, as there is no DNA. CDR3 amino acids: CATRDIDPEAFF.